Given below is one T cell receptor (beta chain) in context. Ten or more counts support this clonotype. The specificity of this receptor is unknown. No base quality information exists; no much larger clone differs at one position. The germline V gene sets CDR1 to SGHVS and CDR2 to FNYEAQ. V ends up 1 base short and J 4 bases short, with an unmatched junction base count of 10. Including the terminal cysteine and phenylalanine, the CDR3 comprises 17 residues. Just CDR3 DNA is preserved here, 51 bases in frame from base 1. The data derive from a study of T cell repertoires in cytomegalovirus infection (dated by TCRdb to about 2019). In the study overall: The HLA type of each donor mattered for the analysis, because public TCR beta signatures pointed to carriage of CMV infection along with the matching HLA type. Beyond this particular receptor, the publication reports: In the ex vivo response, HLA-C-restricted CMV-specific TCR beta clonotypes were dominant, and in two of eight donors the single most frequent clonotype came from this HLA-C-restricted group. In both this cohort and an independent cohort of some 370 donors, the cumulative frequency of public TCR beta family members distinguished carriers of CMV infection plus the relevant HLA type.

Sequencing took place on an Illumina HiSeq 1500. Through fastp at Q25 and MiXCR, TCRdb rebuilt clones from the public reads, retaining in-frame beta chains. CDR3 protein sequences are deduplicated, and each keeps its most common genes and DNA. In this sample the table shows about 260,000 distinct CDR3 sequences, approximately 9.1% of which occur a single time. The ten largest account for roughly 16% of the sample. The chain was built from TRBV7-6 and TRBJ1-1, with 9 middle bases fitting TRBD1. The origin of this receptor is a human donor in good health (CMV status not recorded). Some clones in this sample may be carry-over from other donors' samples. Sequenced input: PBMCs. The CDR3 in this case is CASSLGLGGTGPTEAFF. The DNA sequence reads TGTGCCAGCAGCTTAGGGCTGGGTGGGACAGGGCCCACTGAAGCTTTCTTT. Extended through the reference TRBV7-6 and TRBJ1-1 proteins, this CDR3 yields the full variable domain: GAGVSQSPRYKVTKRGQDVALRCDPISGHVSLYWYRQALGQGPEFLTYFNYEAQQDKSGLPNDRFSAERPEGSISTLTIQRTEQRDSAMYRCASSLGLGGTGPTEAFFGQGTRLTVV.